Listed here are 18 T cell receptor beta chains from one sample, sequenced in a study of human T cells and chemical hapten exposure. TCRdb used MiXCR to reprocess the RACE reads, holding one entry per CDR3 protein. The sample yields about 60,000 distinct CDR3 sequences, approximately 10% seen once. Sample time point: pre-sensitization, week 0. Treatment given: therapeutic diphenylcyclopropenone sensitization with weekly scalp DPC. The source was whole blood, collected in connection with sensitization to the hapten diphenylcyclopropenone (DPC). These TCRs come from a woman in her thirties or forties with alopecia areata. Some clones in this sample may be carry-over from other donors' samples.

The V gene is TRBV2, the J gene TRBJ2-7; 10 bases fit TRBD1. Germline V gives CDR1 SNHLY, CDR2 FYNNEI. J lost 5 bases, V lost 5 bases, and 6 bases had no gene match. The CDR3 runs 14 residues. The CDR3 nucleotides read TGTGCCAGCAGTAGAGGGACAGGGGCCCACGAGCAGTACTTC. It yields the protein CASSRGTGAHEQYF.

This clonotype showed up many times. The CDR3, as DNA: TGTGCCAGCACCTTTACGTCGGGAAGTGAAGCTTTCTTT. Residues: CASTFTSGSEAFF. The gene calls are TRBV6-6 and TRBJ1-1, with D unresolved. Germline assignment: CDR1 MNHNY and CDR2 SVGAGI (reference sequence). V gave up 7 bases and J gave up 7 bases, with 16 bases separating them. The CDR3 sequence is 13 residues long.

This clonotype was seen a few times. V is TRBV6-2 or TRBV6-3 and J is TRBJ1-5, with D possibly being TRBD1 (5 bases). CDR1 is MNHEY, CDR2 SVGEGT, per germline. V was clipped by 8 bases and J by 0 bases, with 14 bases between them. The CDR3 spans 15 residues. The CDR3 is CASSGDLNSNQPQHF. The DNA for the CDR3 is TGTGCCAGCTCGGGGGACCTTAATAGCAATCAGCCCCAGCATTTT.

With regard to this clonotype: An end of the junction differs from the germline gene, which may be a read error. This chain links TRBV11-2 with TRBJ2-3; TRBD2 matches at 12 bases. Looked up from germline, CDR1 is SGHAT and CDR2 is FQNNGV. This CDR3 is 14 amino acids long. The CDR3 protein is CACSPSGREDTQYF. Written as DNA, the CDR3 is TGTGCCTGCAGCCCTAGCGGGAGGGAAGATACGCAGTATTTT.

This clonotype came up many times. The rearrangement uses TRBV6-1 and TRBJ2-1; perhaps TRBD1 as D (5 bases). V lost 8 bases and J lost 9, with 17 bases in between. Looked up from germline, CDR1 is MNHNS and CDR2 is SASEGT. This CDR3 has 13 residues. CDR3 loop: CASGGARRGEQFF. CDR3 nucleotides: TGTGCCAGCGGTGGGGCTAGACGCGGTGAGCAGTTCTTC.

This clonotype was counted ten times or more. DNA of the CDR3: TGTGCCAGCAGCGCCAGCGGGGTATTCTACAATGAGCAGTTCTTC. Its protein is CASSASGVFYNEQFF. The J gene is TRBJ2-1, the V gene TRBV7-2; 7 positions match TRBD2. This CDR3 region has 15 residues. Germline V gene lookup returns CDR1 SGHTA and CDR2 FQGNSA. Unmatched junction bases numbered 7, after V lost 5 bases and J lost 3 bases.

Ten or more counts support this clonotype. The chain links TRBV3-1 to TRBJ2-5, with 9 bases aligning to TRBD1. Per the germline V gene, CDR1 is LGHDT and CDR2 is YNNKEL (reference sequence). The length of the CDR3 is 13 residues. Losses at the gene ends were 6 bases for V and 5 bases for J; bases not matched to a gene: 4. This CDR3 reads CASRRTGEETQYF. The CDR3 coding sequence is TGTGCCAGCAGGCGGACAGGGGAGGAGACCCAGTACTTC.

This clonotype is medium-sized. The J gene is TRBJ2-3, the V gene TRBV10-3; tentative D call: TRBD2 (7 bases). The V gene's germline CDR1 is ENHRY and CDR2 SYGVKD. This CDR3 is built from 14 residues. Trimming took 3 bases from V and 6 from J, leaving 13 bases between them. The chain's CDR3 is CAISEGGDQDTQYF. Here the CDR3 DNA reads TGTGCCATCAGTGAAGGGGGGGACCAGGATACGCAGTATTTT.

As to this clonotype: The junction shows a germline mismatch at one end, possibly a read error. The genes are TRBV7-8 and TRBJ2-7, with D possibly being TRBD2 (7 bases). The CDR3 loop spans 18 amino acids. In germline, CDR1 is SGHVS, CDR2 FQNEAQ. CDR3 sequence: CASSLGARGGSVSYKQYF. CDR3 sequence (DNA): TGTGCCAGCAGCTTAGGGGCCAGGGGCGGGAGTGTCTCCTACAAGCAGTACTTC. Full variable domain (missing parts from reference TRBV7-8 and TRBJ2-7): GAGVSQSPRYKVAKRGQDVALRCDPISGHVSLFWYQQALGQGPEFLTYFQNEAQLDKSGLPSDRFFAERPEGSVSTLKIQRTQQEDSAVYLCASSLGARGGSVSYKQYFGPGTRLTVT.

This clonotype was observed many times. The rearrangement uses TRBV7-2 and TRBJ1-1; no clear D gene. The germline V gene has CDR1 SGHTA and CDR2 FQGNSA. This CDR3 is 14 amino acids long. The V and J ends lost 1 base and 3 bases respectively, with 9 bases between them. The CDR3 loop reads CASSLGSGYTEAFF. The CDR3 nucleotides read TGTGCCAGCAGCTTAGGGTCGGGGTACACTGAAGCTTTCTTT.

The V call is TRBV29-1, the J call TRBJ1-4; D not resolved. The CDR3 loop spans 12 amino acids. Germline V lookup: CDR1 SQVTM, CDR2 ANQGSEA. With 5 bases removed from V and 7 bases from J, the gap between germline ends came to 11 bases. CDR3 bases: TGCAGCGTTCTAGGGCGGGGTGAAAAACTGTTTTTT. The encoded protein is CSVLGRGEKLFF.

This clonotype occurred many times. V gene TRBV12-3 or TRBV12-4 combines with J gene TRBJ2-1, with unresolved D. The V end was cut by 5 bases, the J end by 12 bases, with 11 bases between. CDR3 length equals 11 residues. The CDR3 here is CASSPELGQFF. In DNA, the CDR3 is TGTGCCAGCAGTCCCGAGCTAGGGCAGTTCTTC.

The chain uses TRBV7-8 and TRBJ1-6; D call uncertain. Deletions cut 2 bases from V and 9 bases from J, with 14 bases between. CDR1 SGHVS and CDR2 FQNEAQ come from the germline V gene. The CDR3 loop spans 15 amino acids. CDR3 DNA: TGTGCCAGCAGCTTATTCCCGAAGGAAGGTTCACCCCTCCACTTT. Its protein is CASSLFPKEGSPLHF.

This clonotype appeared many times. The chain uses TRBV19 and TRBJ1-1, with a possible D match to TRBD1 (5 bases). This CDR3 is built from 14 residues. Between the trimmed V and J ends, which lost 3 bases and 1 base, there was a span of 9 bases. The germline V gene encodes CDR1 LNHDA and CDR2 SQIVND (reference sequence). CDR3 in amino acids: CASSILTENTEAFF. CDR3 DNA: TGTGCCAGTAGTATCCTGACAGAGAACACTGAAGCTTTCTTT.

This clonotype has more than one count but fewer than ten. The chain carries TRBV19 and TRBJ1-3; D may be TRBD1 (6 bases). CDR3 length equals 14 residues. The germline V gene encodes CDR1 LNHDA and CDR2 SQIVND (reference sequence). Deletions cut 10 bases from V and 2 bases from J, with 15 bases between. The DNA of the CDR3 is TGTGCCACAGACGGGGGCGTCACTGGAAACACCATATATTTT. Translation gives CATDGGVTGNTIYF.

This rearrangement joins TRBV11-3 to TRBJ2-3, with TRBD1 matching over 8 bases. There are 13 residues in the CDR3. The trim removed 5 bases at V and 9 bases at J, leaving 7 bases unmatched. Germline CDR1 and CDR2: SGHNT and YENEEA. CDR3 region: CASSARQGKTQYF. As DNA, the CDR3 is TGTGCCAGCAGCGCCCGACAGGGGAAGACGCAGTATTTT.

This clonotype was observed at least ten times. The chain uses TRBV19 and TRBJ1-5; TRBD1 aligns across 9 bases. CDR3 length: 14 amino acids. The trim removed 6 bases at V and 6 bases at J, leaving 6 bases unmatched. The germline CDR1 and CDR2 sequences are LNHDA and SQIVND (reference sequence). CDR3 nucleotide sequence: TGTGCCAGTAGAGGACAGGGGAGGCCTCAGCCCCAGCATTTT. Amino acids: CASRGQGRPQPQHF.

The chain has TRBV18 and TRBJ1-1; D is unclear. Germline V gives CDR1 KGHSH, CDR2 LQKENI. V lost 4 bases, J lost 5 bases, and 5 bases lay in between. This CDR3 is 11 amino acids long. This chain's CDR3 is CASSRQTEAFF. The CDR3 DNA reads TGTGCCAGCTCACGGCAGACTGAAGCTTTCTTT.